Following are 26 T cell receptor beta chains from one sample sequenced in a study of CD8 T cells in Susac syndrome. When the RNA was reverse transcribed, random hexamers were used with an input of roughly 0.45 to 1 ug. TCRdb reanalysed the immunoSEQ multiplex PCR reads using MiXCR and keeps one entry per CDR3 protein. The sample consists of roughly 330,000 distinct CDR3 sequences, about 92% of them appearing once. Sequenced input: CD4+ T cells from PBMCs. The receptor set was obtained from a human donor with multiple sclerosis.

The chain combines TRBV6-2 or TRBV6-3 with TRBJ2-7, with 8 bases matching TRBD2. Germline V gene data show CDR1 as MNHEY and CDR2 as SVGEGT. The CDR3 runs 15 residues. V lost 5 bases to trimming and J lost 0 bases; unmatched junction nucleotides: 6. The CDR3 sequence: CASSPHSGASYEQYF. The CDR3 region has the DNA TGTGCCAGCAGTCCGCATAGCGGGGCCTCCTACGAGCAGTACTTC.

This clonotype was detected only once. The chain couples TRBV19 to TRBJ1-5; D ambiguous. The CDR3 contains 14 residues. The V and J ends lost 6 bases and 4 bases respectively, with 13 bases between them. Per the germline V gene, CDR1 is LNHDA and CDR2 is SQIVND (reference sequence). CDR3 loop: CASSGEARNQPQHF. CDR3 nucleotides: TGTGCCAGTAGCGGGGAGGCCAGGAATCAGCCCCAGCATTTT. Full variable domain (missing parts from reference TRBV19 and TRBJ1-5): DGGITQSPKYLFRKEGQNVTLSCEQNLNHDAMYWYRQDPGQGLRLIYYSQIVNDFQKGDIAEGYSVSREKKESFPLTVTSAQKNPTAFYLCASSGEARNQPQHFGDGTRLSIL.

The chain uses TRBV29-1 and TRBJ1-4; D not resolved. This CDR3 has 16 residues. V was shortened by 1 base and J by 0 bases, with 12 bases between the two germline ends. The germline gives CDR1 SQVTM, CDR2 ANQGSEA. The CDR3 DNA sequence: TGCAGCGTTGAAGCTTTTACAGACGCAACTAATGAAAAACTGTTTTTT. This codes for CSVEAFTDATNEKLFF.

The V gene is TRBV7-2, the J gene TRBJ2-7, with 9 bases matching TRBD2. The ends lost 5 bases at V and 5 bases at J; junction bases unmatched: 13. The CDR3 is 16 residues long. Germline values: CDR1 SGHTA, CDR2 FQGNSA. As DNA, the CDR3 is TGTGCCAGCAGCCCTGTCGGCGTCAGCGGGAGGAACGAGCAGTACTTC. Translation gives CASSPVGVSGRNEQYF.

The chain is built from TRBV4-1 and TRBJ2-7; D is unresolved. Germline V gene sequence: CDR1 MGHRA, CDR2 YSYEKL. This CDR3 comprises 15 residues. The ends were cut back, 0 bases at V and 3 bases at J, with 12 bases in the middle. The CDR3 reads CASSQDLSPVYEQYF. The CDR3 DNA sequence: TGCGCCAGCAGCCAAGATCTCTCTCCCGTCTACGAGCAGTACTTC.

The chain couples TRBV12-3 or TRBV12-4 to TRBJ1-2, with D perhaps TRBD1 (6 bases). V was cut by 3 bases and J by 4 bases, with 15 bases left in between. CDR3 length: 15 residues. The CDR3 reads CASSLGPGAGYGYTF. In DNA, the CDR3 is TGTGCCAGCAGTTTGGGACCGGGGGCAGGCTATGGCTACACCTTC.

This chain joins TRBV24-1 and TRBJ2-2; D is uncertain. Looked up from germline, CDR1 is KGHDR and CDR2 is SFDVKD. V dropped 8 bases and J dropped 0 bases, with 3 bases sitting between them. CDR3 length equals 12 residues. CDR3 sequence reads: CATKTNTGELFF. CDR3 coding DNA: TGTGCCACCAAGACGAACACCGGGGAGCTGTTTTTT.

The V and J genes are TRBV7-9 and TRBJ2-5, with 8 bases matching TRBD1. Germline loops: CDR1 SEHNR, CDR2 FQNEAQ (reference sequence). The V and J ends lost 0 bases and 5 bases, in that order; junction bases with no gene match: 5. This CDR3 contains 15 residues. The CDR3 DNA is TGTGCCAGCAGCTTAGCGCGACAGGGGAAGGAGACCCAGTACTTC. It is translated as CASSLARQGKETQYF.

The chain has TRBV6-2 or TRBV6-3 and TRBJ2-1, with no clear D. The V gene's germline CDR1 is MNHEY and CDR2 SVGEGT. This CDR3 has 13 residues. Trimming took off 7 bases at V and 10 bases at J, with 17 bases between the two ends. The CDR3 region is CASIRASPREQFF. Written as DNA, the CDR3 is TGTGCCAGCATCCGGGCCTCGCCCCGGGAGCAGTTCTTC.

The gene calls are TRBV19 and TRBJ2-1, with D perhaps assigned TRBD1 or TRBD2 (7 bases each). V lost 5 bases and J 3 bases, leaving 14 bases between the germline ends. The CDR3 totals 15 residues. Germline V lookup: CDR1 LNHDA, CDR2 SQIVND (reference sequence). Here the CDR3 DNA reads TGTGCCAGTAGTCTCGACAGGGACTACTACAATGAGCAGTTCTTC. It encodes CASSLDRDYYNEQFF.

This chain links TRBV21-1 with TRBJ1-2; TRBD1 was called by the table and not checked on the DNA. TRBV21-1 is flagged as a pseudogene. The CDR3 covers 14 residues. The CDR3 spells CASTKGRTGYGYTF. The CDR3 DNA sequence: TGTGCCAGCACCAAGGGTAGGACCGGGTATGGCTACACCTTC.

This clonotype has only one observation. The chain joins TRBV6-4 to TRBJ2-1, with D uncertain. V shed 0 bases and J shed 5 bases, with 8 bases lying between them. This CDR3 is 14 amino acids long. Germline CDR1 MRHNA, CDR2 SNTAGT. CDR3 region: CASSDSGRHNEQFF. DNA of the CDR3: TGTGCCAGCAGTGACTCAGGGCGGCACAATGAGCAGTTCTTC.

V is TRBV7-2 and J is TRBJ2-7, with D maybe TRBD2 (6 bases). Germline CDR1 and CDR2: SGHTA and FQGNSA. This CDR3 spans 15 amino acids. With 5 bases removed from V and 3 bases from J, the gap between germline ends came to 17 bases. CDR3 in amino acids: CASSTGGAGVYEQYF. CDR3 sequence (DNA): TGTGCCAGCAGCACCGGAGGGGCCGGAGTCTACGAGCAGTACTTC. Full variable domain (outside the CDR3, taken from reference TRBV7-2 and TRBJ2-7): GAGVSQSPSNKVTEKGKDVELRCDPISGHTALYWYRQSLGQGLEFLIYFQGNSAPDKSGLPSDRFSAERTGGSVSTLTIQRTQQEDSAVYLCASSTGGAGVYEQYFGPGTRLTVT.

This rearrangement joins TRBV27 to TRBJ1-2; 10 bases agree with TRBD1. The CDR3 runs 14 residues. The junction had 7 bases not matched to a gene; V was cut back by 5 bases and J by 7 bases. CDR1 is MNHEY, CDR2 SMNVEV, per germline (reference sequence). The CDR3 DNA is TGTGCCAGCAGTCTCTCCTGGACAGGGGGTGGCTACACCTTC. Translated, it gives CASSLSWTGGGYTF.

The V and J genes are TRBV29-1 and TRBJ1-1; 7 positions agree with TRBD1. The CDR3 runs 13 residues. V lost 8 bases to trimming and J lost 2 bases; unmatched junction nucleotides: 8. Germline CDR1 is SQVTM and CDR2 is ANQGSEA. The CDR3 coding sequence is TGCAGCTTCTCTCGGGACAGTAACACTGAAGCTTTCTTT. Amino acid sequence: CSFSRDSNTEAFF.

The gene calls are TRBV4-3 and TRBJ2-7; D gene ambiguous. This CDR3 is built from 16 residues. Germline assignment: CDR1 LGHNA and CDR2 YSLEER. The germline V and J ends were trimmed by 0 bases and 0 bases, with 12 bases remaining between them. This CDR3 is CASSQELARYSYEQYF. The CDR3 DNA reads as TGCGCCAGCAGCCAAGAACTCGCAAGATACTCCTACGAGCAGTACTTC.

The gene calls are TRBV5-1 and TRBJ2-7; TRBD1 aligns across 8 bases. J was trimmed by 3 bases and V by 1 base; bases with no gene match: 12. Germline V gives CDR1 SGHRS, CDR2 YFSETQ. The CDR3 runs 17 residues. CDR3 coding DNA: TGCGCCAGCAGCTTGCTCGGTACGGGACAGGTGGACTACGAGCAGTACTTC. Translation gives CASSLLGTGQVDYEQYF. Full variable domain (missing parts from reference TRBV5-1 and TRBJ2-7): KAGVTQTPRYLIKTRGQQVTLSCSPISGHRSVSWYQQTPGQGLQFLFEYFSETQRNKGNFPGRFSGRQFSNSRSEMNVSTLELGDSALYLCASSLLGTGQVDYEQYFGPGTRLTVT.

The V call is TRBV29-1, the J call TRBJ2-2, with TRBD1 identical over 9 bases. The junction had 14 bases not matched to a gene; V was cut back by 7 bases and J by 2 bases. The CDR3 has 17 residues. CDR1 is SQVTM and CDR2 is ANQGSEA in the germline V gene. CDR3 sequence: CSAGIAGQGPNTGELFF. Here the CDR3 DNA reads TGCAGCGCTGGGATCGCGGGACAGGGCCCTAACACCGGGGAGCTGTTTTTT.

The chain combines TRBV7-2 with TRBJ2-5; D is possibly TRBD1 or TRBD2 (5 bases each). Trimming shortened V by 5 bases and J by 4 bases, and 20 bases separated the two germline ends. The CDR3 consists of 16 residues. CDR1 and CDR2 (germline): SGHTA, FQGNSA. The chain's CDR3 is CASSPGTTPRRETQYF. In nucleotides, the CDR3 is TGTGCCAGCAGCCCCGGGACGACGCCCAGACGAGAGACCCAGTACTTC.

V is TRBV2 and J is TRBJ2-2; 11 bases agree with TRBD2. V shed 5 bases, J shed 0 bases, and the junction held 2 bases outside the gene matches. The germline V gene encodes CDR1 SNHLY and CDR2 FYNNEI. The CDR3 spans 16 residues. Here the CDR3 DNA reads TGTGCCAGCAGTTCACTAGCGGGAGCGAACACCGGGGAGCTGTTTTTT. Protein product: CASSSLAGANTGELFF.

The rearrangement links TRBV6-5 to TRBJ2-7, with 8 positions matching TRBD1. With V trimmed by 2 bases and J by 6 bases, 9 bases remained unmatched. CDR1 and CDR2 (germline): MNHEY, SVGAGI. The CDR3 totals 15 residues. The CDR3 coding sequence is TGTGCCAGCAGTTACCTACTGACAGGGGAAAGCGAGCAGTACTTC. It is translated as CASSYLLTGESEQYF.

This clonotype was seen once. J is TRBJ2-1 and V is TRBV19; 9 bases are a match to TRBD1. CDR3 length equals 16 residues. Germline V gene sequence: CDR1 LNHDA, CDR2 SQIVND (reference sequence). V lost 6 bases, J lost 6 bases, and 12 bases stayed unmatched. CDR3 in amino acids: CASSLQGTGTFNEQFF. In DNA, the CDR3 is TGTGCCAGTAGCCTGCAAGGGACAGGGACCTTCAATGAGCAGTTCTTC.

CDR3 sequence reads: CASKYRGRTDTQYF. CDR3 nucleotide sequence: TGTGCCAGCAAATACAGGGGGCGCACAGATACGCAGTATTTT. The rearrangement links TRBV12-3 or TRBV12-4 to TRBJ2-3; 9 bases fit TRBD1. V lost 7 bases to trimming and J lost 1 base; unmatched junction nucleotides: 3. The CDR3 is made up of 14 amino acids.

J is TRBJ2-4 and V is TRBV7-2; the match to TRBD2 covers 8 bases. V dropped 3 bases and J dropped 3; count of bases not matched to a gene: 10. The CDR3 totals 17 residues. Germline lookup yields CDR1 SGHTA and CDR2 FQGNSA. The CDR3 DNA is TGTGCCAGCAGCTTGAAGTTTCGGCTAGCGGGCAAAAACATTCAGTACTTC. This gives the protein CASSLKFRLAGKNIQYF. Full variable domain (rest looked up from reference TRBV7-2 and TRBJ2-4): GAGVSQSPSNKVTEKGKDVELRCDPISGHTALYWYRQSLGQGLEFLIYFQGNSAPDKSGLPSDRFSAERTGGSVSTLTIQRTQQEDSAVYLCASSLKFRLAGKNIQYFGAGTRLSVL.

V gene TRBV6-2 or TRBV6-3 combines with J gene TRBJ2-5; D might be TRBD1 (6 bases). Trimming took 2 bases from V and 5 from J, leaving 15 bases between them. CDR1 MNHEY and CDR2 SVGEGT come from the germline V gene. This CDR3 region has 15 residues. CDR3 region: CASSYGGSGRETQYF. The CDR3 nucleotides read TGTGCCAGCAGTTACGGGGGCAGTGGCCGGGAGACCCAGTACTTC.

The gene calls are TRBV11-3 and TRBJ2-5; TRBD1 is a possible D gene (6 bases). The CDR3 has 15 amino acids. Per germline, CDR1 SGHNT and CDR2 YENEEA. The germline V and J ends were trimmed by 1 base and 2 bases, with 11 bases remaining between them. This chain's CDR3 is CASSLGTGQQETQYF. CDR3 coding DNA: TGTGCCAGCAGCTTAGGAACAGGGCAACAAGAGACCCAGTACTTC.